The sequence of this T cell receptor beta chain was determined in a study of human T cells and chemical hapten exposure. Study-wide background: Patch testing placed 0.01% DPC on the upper back, with readings at 6 days.

Study-level findings and limits: The presence of alopecia in the donors means their immune response may differ from healthy people's.

TCRdb re-derived calls from the RACE reads in MiXCR, one entry per CDR3 protein. Here the sample spans around 350,000 distinct CDR3 sequences, approximately 5.8% being singletons. This clonotype was detected only a few times. Antigen specificity is unknown. The CDR3 spans 15 residues. V was pared by 0 bases and J by 5 bases, with 13 bases between. In germline, CDR1 is MGHRA, CDR2 YSYEKL. Time point here: pre-sensitization, week 0. Treatment reported: therapeutic diphenylcyclopropenone sensitization with weekly scalp DPC. Someone pulled total RNA out of unfractionated whole blood. The TCR originated in a woman between 18 and 29 years old with alopecia areata. Some clones in this sample may be carry-over from other donors' samples. J is TRBJ1-1 and V is TRBV4-1; possibly TRBD1 for D (5 bases). This sample comprised whole blood, obtained in connection with sensitization to the hapten diphenylcyclopropenone (DPC). The CDR3 protein is CASSQERSGSTEAFF. DNA for the CDR3: TGCGCCAGCAGCCAAGAGAGGTCAGGGTCGACTGAAGCTTTCTTT.